Judged by abundance, the clone carrying this TCR beta chain is medium-sized. Its matching antigen is unknown. This record comes from a study of cytomegalovirus exposure and HLA in healthy donors. General observations from the study: When analyzed later, the rates of TCR association showed variation by HLA locus, with DRB1 the most and HLA-C the fewest. Common viral pathogens seemed, in a later analysis, to connect with several of the most significant clusters.

PCR involved 60 Vbeta and 13 Jbeta primers. Only in-frame clones appear in the TCRdb table, and some are missing; sequencing was by immunoSEQ multiplex PCR. Of around 85,000 clones in the sample, roughly 75% were seen once. The junction had 1 base not matched to a gene; V was cut back by 2 bases and J by 6 bases. There are 15 residues in the CDR3. Germline assignment: CDR1 MNHNS and CDR2 SASEGT. The rearrangement joins TRBV6-1 to TRBJ2-2; TRBD2 agrees at 12 bases. The clonotype comes from a man aged 30 to 39 in good health and CMV-seronegative. The sequenced sample was PBMCs. In DNA form, the CDR3 reads TGTGCCAGCAGTGAACTAGCGGGGGGGCCCGGGGAGCTGTTTTTT. Its translation is CASSELAGGPGELFF.